This TCR beta chain was recovered during a study of shared T cell receptors in the human thymus. V was pared by 4 bases and J by 5 bases, with 6 bases of the junction left unmatched. The CDR3 has 14 amino acids. CDR1 is LNHNV and CDR2 is YYDKDF in the germline V gene (reference sequence). Repertoires were generated with immunoSEQ multiplex PCR, while TCRdb's copy carries only in-frame clones and drops some. The sample holds approximately 660,000 clones, over 75% seen once. The sample was also linked to a second study, of human thymus T cells. From that study: Healthy Finnish infants undergoing corrective surgery for congenital heart defects were used as donors. The study used thymus tissue resected during corrective heart surgery. Repertoires sampled from thymus and blood appeared biased in V and J gene usage. Related studies found that unrelated individuals share highly overlapping thymic repertoires.

Sequenced input: thymocytes. The receptor was derived from a boy under two years old with a congenital heart defect. The chain carries TRBV15 and TRBJ2-7; 9 bases are a match to TRBD2. The CDR3 is CATSNSGSPDEQYF. In DNA form, the CDR3 reads TGTGCCACCAGCAATAGCGGGAGTCCTGACGAGCAGTACTTC.